The clone carrying this T cell receptor (beta chain) was observed a few times. No antigen is known for it. Amplification of TCR beta used genomic DNA extracted from peripheral blood. A mixed TRB-A/B primer pool amplified rearranged TRB by multiplex touch-down PCR. Via MiXCR, TCRdb re-called the multiplex PCR reads, giving one row per CDR3 protein. The top ten clones hold around 3.5% of a sample with around 5,000 distinct CDR3 sequences, more than 20% of them seen once. The source of the sample is a study of T cell repertoires in aging, cancer and after chemotherapy. Study background: Over several months to years, re-sampled healthy donor repertoires clearly shared clones.

Germline-derived CDR1 and CDR2 are DFQATT and SNEGSKA (reference sequence). The CDR3 has 15 residues. Trimming took off 5 bases at V and 2 bases at J, with 19 bases between the two ends. Study-wide points: Untreated cancer patients had significantly lower blood TCR diversity than age-matched healthy donors. Immunological memory after chemotherapy cannot be judged from the repertoire data.

The origin of this receptor is a human donor in good health. The donor label of this sample is uncertain. The V and J genes are TRBV20-1 and TRBJ2-7; perhaps TRBD1 as D (7 bases). The sequenced sample consisted of blood. The CDR3 sequence is CSAEYRGGGTYEQYF. In DNA form, the CDR3 reads TGCAGTGCTGAGTACAGGGGTGGGGGGACCTACGAGCAGTACTTC.